This TCR beta chain was found in a study of T cells in Graves' hyperthyroidism and ophthalmopathy. Patients showing uncontrolled infection, other autoimmune disease, pregnancy or lactation were ineligible. Study-wide results and caveats: With a median lead of roughly 6.2 months before onset, the model predicted ophthalmopathy. Blood also contained most expanded thyroid clonotypes above 0.001.

As to this clonotype: Its antigen is still unknown.

From RNA transcripts, TCR beta CDR3 regions were amplified. Researchers ran a first-round RT-PCR on the TCR CDR3 using the HTBI primer set. TCRdb ran MiXCR on the multiplex PCR reads and lists one entry per CDR3 protein. The sample contains 660,000 or so distinct CDR3 sequences, roughly 46% of which appear only once. Sequenced material: peripheral blood or thyroid tissue (not recorded which). This clonotype originated in an adult man with Graves' disease, either hyperthyroidism or ophthalmopathy (not recorded which).

The CDR3 is CASSVVPHLGKTTQLYGYTF. Written as DNA, the CDR3 is TGTGCCAGCAGCGTAGTTCCCCACCTGGGCAAAACCACCCAACTCTATGGCTACACCTTC. The chain employs TRBV9 and TRBJ1-2, with D unresolved. Deletions cut 0 bases from V and 4 bases from J, with 28 bases between. Germline CDR1 is SGDLS and CDR2 is YYNGEE. The CDR3 is 20 amino acids. Complete variable domain (other parts from reference TRBV9 and TRBJ1-2): DSGVTQTPKHLITATGQRVTLRCSPRSGDLSVYWYQQSLDQGLQFLIQYYNGEERAKGNILERFSAQQFPDLHSELNLSSLELGDSALYFCASSVVPHLGKTTQLYGYTFGSGTRLTVV.